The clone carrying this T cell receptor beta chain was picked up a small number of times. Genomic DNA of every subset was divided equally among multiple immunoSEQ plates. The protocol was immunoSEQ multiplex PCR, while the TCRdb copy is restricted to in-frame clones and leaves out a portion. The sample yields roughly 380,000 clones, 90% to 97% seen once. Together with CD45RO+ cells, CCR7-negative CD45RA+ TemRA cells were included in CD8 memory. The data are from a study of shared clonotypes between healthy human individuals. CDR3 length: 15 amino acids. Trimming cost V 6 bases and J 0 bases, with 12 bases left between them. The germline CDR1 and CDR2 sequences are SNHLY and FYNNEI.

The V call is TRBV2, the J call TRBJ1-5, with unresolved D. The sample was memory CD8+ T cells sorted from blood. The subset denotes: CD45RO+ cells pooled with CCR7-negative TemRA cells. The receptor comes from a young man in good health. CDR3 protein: CASRGGYYSNQPQHF. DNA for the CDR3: TGTGCCAGCAGGGGTGGGTACTATAGCAATCAGCCCCAGCATTTT.